Each of the 21 T cell receptor beta chains below was sequenced from the same sample in a study of T cells in localized non-small cell lung cancer (dated by TCRdb to 2020 to 2022). Library preparation employed the immunoSEQ multiplex PCR assay. Here the immuneACCESS table is served through TCRdb, limited to in-frame sequences with V and J called. Missing clones are a known gap in these copies; in checked studies unresolved V genes cover under half, and the rest lacks a known reason. The sample contains 45,000 to 70,000 clones, roughly 90% of them found a single time. The top ten clones comprise less than 6% of the sample. The source was peripheral blood, collected before any cancer treatment. These receptors were taken from a woman between 35 and 70 years old with stage I lung adenocarcinoma.

The V and J genes are TRBV28 and TRBJ1-2; 10 bases agree with TRBD1. The germline V gene has CDR1 MDHEN and CDR2 SYDVKM. J lost 3 bases, V lost 4 bases, and 11 bases had no gene match. This CDR3 is built from 17 residues. The CDR3 protein is CASSSTGTGEAYYGYTF. For the CDR3, the DNA is TGTGCCAGCAGTTCAACCGGGACAGGGGAAGCTTACTATGGCTACACCTTC.

J is TRBJ1-1 and V is TRBV28, with TRBD1 matching over 9 bases. This CDR3 has 13 amino acids. Germline CDR1 MDHEN, CDR2 SYDVKM. V lost 5 bases to trimming and J lost 10 bases; unmatched junction nucleotides: 8. The CDR3 nucleotides read TGTGCCAGCAGTCAGGGGACAGGGATCACAGCTTTCTTT. Its translation: CASSQGTGITAFF.

The chain employs TRBV5-1 and TRBJ2-3; D gene uncertain. This CDR3 contains 13 residues. Germline V gives CDR1 SGHRS, CDR2 YFSETQ. Trimming left V 2 bases short and J 6 bases short, with 10 bases between. The CDR3 region has the DNA TGCGCCAGCAGCTTCAGTACGGCGGATACGCAGTATTTT. Encoded protein: CASSFSTADTQYF.

The J gene is TRBJ2-7, the V gene TRBV2; D unresolved. The V gene lost 2 bases and the J gene lost 1 base, with 12 bases spanning the gap. Germline CDR1 and CDR2: SNHLY and FYNNEI. The CDR3 is 15 residues long. CDR3 DNA sequence: TGTGCCAGCAGTGAAAACGCCATACGATCCTACGAGCAGTACTTC. Its translation is CASSENAIRSYEQYF.

The chain couples TRBV5-1 to TRBJ1-1; D may be TRBD1 (6 bases). The germline gives CDR1 SGHRS, CDR2 YFSETQ. V was shortened by 4 bases and J by 8 bases, with 15 bases between the two germline ends. This CDR3 has 13 residues. The CDR3 spells CASSLTGYSEAFF. As DNA, the CDR3 is TGCGCCAGCAGCCTAACAGGGTATAGCGAAGCTTTCTTT.

The rearrangement links TRBV15 to TRBJ1-6; a possible D gene is TRBD1 (5 bases). The CDR3 extends over 16 amino acids. Germline loops: CDR1 LNHNV, CDR2 YYDKDF (reference sequence). V gave up 3 bases and J gave up 11 bases, with 20 bases separating them. This CDR3 is CATSSIVRDSGPPLHF. Written as DNA, the CDR3 is TGTGCCACCAGCAGCATAGTTAGGGACTCCGGACCACCCCTCCACTTT.

This clone occurred a few times. The J gene is TRBJ2-7, the V gene TRBV7-6, with a possible D match to TRBD1 (6 bases). Looked up from germline, CDR1 is SGHVS and CDR2 is FNYEAQ. V was cut by 5 bases and J by 5 bases, with 10 bases left in between. The CDR3 covers 12 residues. CDR3 coding DNA: TGTGCCAGCAGCCTACAGGGCCACGAGCAGTACTTC. Translated, it gives CASSLQGHEQYF.

The V and J genes are TRBV6-5 and TRBJ1-6; a possible D gene is TRBD1 (5 bases). V was shortened by 4 bases and J by 5 bases, with 12 bases between the two germline ends. The CDR3 runs to 15 residues. Germline V CDR1 and CDR2: MNHEY, SVGAGI. The CDR3 DNA sequence: TGTGCCAGCAGTTCCGCCGGGACGCATAATTCACCCCTCCACTTT. Amino acids: CASSSAGTHNSPLHF.

V and J are TRBV25-1 and TRBJ2-7, with 7 bases that match TRBD1. Trimming took 9 bases from V and 2 from J; bases not matched to a gene: 4. The CDR3 totals 12 residues. Germline V gene data show CDR1 as MGHDK and CDR2 as SYGVNS. CDR3 in amino acids: CASADRTYEQYF. DNA for the CDR3: TGTGCCAGTGCGGACAGGACCTACGAGCAGTACTTC.

This chain links TRBV2 with TRBJ2-7, with D tentatively TRBD2 (6 bases). With 5 bases removed from V and 1 base from J, the gap between germline ends came to 9 bases. The germline CDR1 and CDR2 sequences are SNHLY and FYNNEI. CDR3 length equals 13 residues. The DNA for the CDR3 is TGTGCCAGCAGTCGGGACTTATCCTACGAGCAGTACTTC. It is translated as CASSRDLSYEQYF.

CDR3 loop: CASERTVYEQYF. CDR3 sequence (DNA): TGTGCCAGCGAAAGGACAGTCTACGAGCAGTACTTC. V usage is TRBV6-1 and J usage is TRBJ2-7; TRBD1 is a possible D gene (6 bases). The CDR3 runs to 12 residues. CDR1 is MNHNS, CDR2 SASEGT, per germline. Trimming removed 8 bases from V and 3 bases from J, with 11 bases in between.

CDR3 region: CTSSPVQGEQFF. As DNA, the CDR3 is TGCACCAGCAGCCCGGTCCAGGGGGAGCAGTTCTTC. The rearrangement joins TRBV1 to TRBJ2-1; the tabulated D call, TRBD1, remains unverified against the DNA. TRBV1 is a pseudogene. The CDR3 covers 12 residues.

The chain links TRBV5-6 to TRBJ2-3, with 8 nucleotides matching TRBD2. V was clipped by 3 bases and J by 1 base; unmatched bases: 10. The CDR3 has 17 residues. The germline V gene encodes CDR1 SGHDT and CDR2 YYEEEE. CDR3 sequence (DNA): TGTGCCAGCAGCTCGTCGGGGGGGCTCGGTGGCACAGATACGCAGTATTTT. Translated, it gives CASSSSGGLGGTDTQYF.

The chain joins TRBV19 to TRBJ1-2; D gene ambiguous. Germline CDR1 reads LNHDA; CDR2 reads SQIVND (reference sequence). V lost 6 bases to trimming and J lost 6 bases, with 11 bases between them. There are 12 residues in the CDR3. DNA of the CDR3: TGTGCCAGTAGCCCGGGCCTGCATGGCTACACCTTC. Its protein product is CASSPGLHGYTF. Full variable domain (outside the CDR3, taken from reference TRBV19 and TRBJ1-2): DGGITQSPKYLFRKEGQNVTLSCEQNLNHDAMYWYRQDPGQGLRLIYYSQIVNDFQKGDIAEGYSVSREKKESFPLTVTSAQKNPTAFYLCASSPGLHGYTFGSGTRLTVV.

In its sample, this clone was seen once. The chain uses TRBV2 and TRBJ2-4; D is ambiguous. CDR3 length: 12 amino acids. Germline CDR1 SNHLY, CDR2 FYNNEI. Trimming cost V 5 bases and J 3 bases, with 5 bases left between them. In DNA form, the CDR3 reads TGTGCCAGCAGTAAGGGCAAAAACATTCAGTACTTC. It yields the protein CASSKGKNIQYF.

The rearrangement links TRBV19 to TRBJ2-7; tentatively, D is TRBD1 or TRBD2 (5 bases each). Trimming took off 3 bases at V and 0 bases at J, with 9 bases between the two ends. The CDR3 extends over 14 amino acids. The germline V gene encodes CDR1 LNHDA and CDR2 SQIVND (reference sequence). The CDR3 region is CASSMGPSSYEQYF. The CDR3 DNA reads as TGTGCCAGTAGTATGGGACCTAGCTCCTACGAGCAGTACTTC.

The chain joins TRBV5-6 to TRBJ1-6, with D possibly matching TRBD1 (5 bases). The CDR3 covers 15 residues. Germline CDR1 is SGHDT and CDR2 is YYEEEE. V was trimmed by 0 bases and J by 7 bases, leaving 11 bases between them. In DNA, the CDR3 is TGTGCCAGCAGCTTGGCGGGGGATGAAAATTCACCCCTCCACTTT. This encodes CASSLAGDENSPLHF.

The gene calls are TRBV29-1 and TRBJ1-2; D remains ambiguous. The CDR3 is 12 amino acids. Looked up from germline, CDR1 is SQVTM and CDR2 is ANQGSEA. Trimming pared 6 bases from V and 3 bases from J, leaving 11 bases between. In DNA form, the CDR3 reads TGCAGCGTCCGGGGATCAGACTATGGCTACACCTTC. Translated, it gives CSVRGSDYGYTF.

This chain joins TRBV6-5 and TRBJ2-7; the D gene is possibly TRBD1 (5 bases). This CDR3 contains 13 residues. Trimming removed 6 bases at V and 7 bases at J, with 16 bases between. From germline, CDR1 is MNHEY and CDR2 SVGAGI. As DNA, the CDR3 is TGTGCCAGCAGAAGTCCATCAGGGCGTGAGCAGTACTTC. Its protein is CASRSPSGREQYF.

This clone was counted between two and nine times. This sequence joins TRBV2 and TRBJ2-1, with 12 bases that match TRBD2. The germline gives CDR1 SNHLY, CDR2 FYNNEI. V shed 6 bases and J 9 bases; nucleotides not matched to a gene: 6. The CDR3 is 14 residues long. The CDR3 reads CASSALAGGTEQFF. Here the CDR3 DNA reads TGTGCCAGCAGCGCCCTAGCGGGGGGGACTGAGCAGTTCTTC.

The gene calls are TRBV4-2 and TRBJ1-2, with TRBD1 matching over 10 bases. Germline V gene sequence: CDR1 LGHNA, CDR2 YNFKEQ. This CDR3 contains 16 residues. Trimming at V came to 5 bases and at J to 4 bases, leaving 10 bases not matched to a gene. The CDR3 reads CASSLALGQGSYGYTF. DNA of the CDR3: TGTGCCAGCAGCTTGGCTCTGGGACAGGGGAGCTATGGCTACACCTTC.